Presented here are 16 T cell receptor beta chains from one specimen sequenced in a study of shared clonotypes between healthy human individuals (TCRdb year 2020). The library was generated by the immunoSEQ multiplex PCR assay. TCRdb's version of the immuneACCESS table is confined to in-frame rearrangements and falls short of the full clone set. An unresolved V gene accounts for under half of the shortfall where checked; the remainder is of unknown origin. Here the sample has about 960,000 clones; 76% occur a single time. About 1.5% of the sample is in the top ten clones. Sequenced material: memory CD4+ T cells sorted from blood. According to the study, the label for this sample's cell subset or site signals: CD45RA-negative fraction. These receptors originate from a man aged 18 to 35 in good health.

The chain employs TRBV6-5 and TRBJ2-7; maybe TRBD1 (6 bases). With 7 bases removed from V and 2 bases from J, the gap between germline ends came to 18 bases. Germline CDR1 is MNHEY and CDR2 is SVGAGI. This CDR3 is built from 15 residues. The chain's CDR3 is CASIQYRDIAYEQYF. CDR3 in DNA: TGTGCCAGCATTCAATACCGGGACATCGCCTACGAGCAGTACTTC.

On this clone itself: Additional DNA sequences in this sample encode the identical CDR3. The chain carries TRBV9 and TRBJ2-2; TRBD2 aligns across 7 bases. Germline V gene data show CDR1 as SGDLS and CDR2 as YYNGEE. The CDR3 consists of 14 residues. The J segment lost 7 bases and the V segment lost 0 bases, leaving 3 bases of the junction unmatched. This chain's CDR3 is CASSVEGRGGELFF. The CDR3 DNA sequence: TGTGCCAGCAGCGTAGAGGGGAGGGGCGGGGAGCTGTTTTTT.

J is TRBJ1-2 and V is TRBV7-9; 9 bases map to TRBD1. There are 15 residues in the CDR3. The germline CDR1 and CDR2 sequences are SEHNR and FQNEAQ (reference sequence). J lost 2 bases, V lost 5 bases, and 6 bases had no gene match. DNA for the CDR3: TGTGCCAGCAGCCCACGGACAGGGGCCAACTATGGCTACACCTTC. Its translation is CASSPRTGANYGYTF.

V is TRBV5-6 and J is TRBJ1-1; no definite D call. CDR3 length equals 15 residues. V lost 2 bases and J lost 11, with 22 bases in between. Germline lookup yields CDR1 SGHDT and CDR2 YYEEEE. The CDR3 loop is CASSFDRGLTSRAFF. CDR3 bases: TGTGCCAGCAGCTTTGATCGTGGGCTGACTTCTCGGGCTTTCTTT.

The chain uses TRBV4-2 and TRBJ2-3; TRBD2 might be the D (6 bases). Trimming took 3 bases from V and 2 from J, leaving 12 bases between them. This CDR3 contains 15 residues. The V gene's germline CDR1 is LGHNA and CDR2 YNFKEQ. As DNA, the CDR3 is TGTGCCAGCAGCCAGGGGGGATTCTTCACAGATACGCAGTATTTT. This codes for CASSQGGFFTDTQYF.

This rearrangement joins TRBV10-3 to TRBJ1-1; D uncertain. Germline V gene data show CDR1 as ENHRY and CDR2 as SYGVKD. CDR3 size: 12 residues. The V end lost 5 bases, the J end lost 1 base, and 5 bases lay between the germline ends. This chain's CDR3 is CAISSGNTEAFF. The CDR3, as DNA: TGTGCCATCAGTTCAGGGAACACTGAAGCTTTCTTT.

Concerning this clone: Other nucleotide sequences from this sample produce the same CDR3. The chain is built from TRBV5-1 and TRBJ2-1; 9 nucleotides match TRBD1. CDR1 and CDR2 from the germline V gene are SGHRS and YFSETQ. V lost 4 bases to trimming and J lost 6 bases; unmatched junction nucleotides: 5. The CDR3 covers 14 residues. As DNA, the CDR3 is TGCGCCAGCAGCCCGGGACAGGGATCCAATGAGCAGTTCTTC. Residues: CASSPGQGSNEQFF.

The V call is TRBV2, the J call TRBJ1-5, with D possibly matching TRBD1 (5 bases). The V and J ends lost 2 bases and 6 bases respectively, with 17 bases between them. The CDR3 runs to 16 residues. Germline V gene sequence: CDR1 SNHLY, CDR2 FYNNEI. The CDR3 DNA is TGTGCCAGCAGTGAATTGGTCGGGCAGGGAAGTCAGCCCCAGCATTTT. Translation: CASSELVGQGSQPQHF.

The CDR3 is CASSQDAGRDNQPQHF. Here the CDR3 DNA reads TGCGCCAGCAGCCAAGATGCGGGAAGGGACAATCAGCCCCAGCATTTT. This sequence joins TRBV4-1 and TRBJ1-5, with D hard to call. From germline, CDR1 is MGHRA and CDR2 YSYEKL. Trimming removed 0 bases from V and 3 bases from J, with 12 bases in between. This CDR3 has 16 amino acids.

This chain links TRBV19 with TRBJ1-1, with D unclear. CDR1 and CDR2 (germline): LNHDA, SQIVND (reference sequence). The CDR3 has 12 residues. V was clipped by 4 bases and J by 4 bases, with 7 bases between them. CDR3 protein: CASSTPGTEAFF. The CDR3 DNA is TGTGCCAGTAGTACCCCCGGCACTGAAGCTTTCTTT.

Remarks on this clone: Other DNA sequences in the same sample also yield this CDR3. The chain couples TRBV5-1 to TRBJ2-7; D call uncertain. V lost 0 bases, J lost 0 bases, and 10 bases lay in between. Germline V lookup: CDR1 SGHRS, CDR2 YFSETQ. The CDR3 length is 15 residues. CDR3 coding DNA: TGCGCCAGCAGCTTGGCAGGTGATAGCTCCTACGAGCAGTACTTC. It encodes CASSLAGDSSYEQYF.

The CDR3 DNA reads as TGTGCCAGTAGTATGGACGGCACCTACGAGCAGTACTTC. Translated, it gives CASSMDGTYEQYF. The chain couples TRBV19 to TRBJ2-7; no reliable D call. Deletions cut 3 bases from V and 2 bases from J, with 8 bases between. The CDR3 has 13 residues. Germline V lookup: CDR1 LNHDA, CDR2 SQIVND (reference sequence).

This chain joins TRBV30 and TRBJ2-2; weak D call: TRBD1 (5 bases). The CDR3 has 14 amino acids. With 1 base removed from V and 3 bases from J, the gap between germline ends came to 9 bases. From germline, CDR1 is GTSNPN and CDR2 SVGIG (reference sequence). The CDR3 sequence: CAWSEGAHTGELFF. In DNA form, the CDR3 reads TGTGCCTGGAGTGAAGGGGCGCACACCGGGGAGCTGTTTTTT.

The genes are TRBV28 and TRBJ2-7; TRBD1 agrees at 8 bases. This CDR3 is 13 amino acids long. The trim removed 5 bases at V and 4 bases at J, leaving 4 bases unmatched. Germline assignment: CDR1 MDHEN and CDR2 SYDVKM. CDR3 in DNA: TGTGCCAGCAGTGCAGGGGGCCAGTACGAGCAGTACTTC. Translation: CASSAGGQYEQYF.

The rearrangement joins TRBV11-3 to TRBJ2-2, with D uncertain. The V and J ends lost 4 bases and 4 bases respectively, with 10 bases between them. The CDR3 covers 14 residues. Germline V gene lookup returns CDR1 SGHNT and CDR2 YENEEA. The CDR3 bases are TGTGCCAGCAGCTCCACTGGTGGCACCGGGGAGCTGTTTTTT. Translation: CASSSTGGTGELFF.

This clone appeared a few times. This chain connects TRBV28 to TRBJ1-1; no reliable D call. The CDR3 is 13 amino acids. Trimming cost V 3 bases and J 2 bases, with 7 bases left between them. The germline V gene encodes CDR1 MDHEN and CDR2 SYDVKM. As DNA, the CDR3 is TGTGCCAGCAGTTTTCCTAGCAACACTGAAGCTTTCTTT. Translating gives CASSFPSNTEAFF.